This T cell receptor (beta chain) comes out of a study of CD8 T cells in ankylosing spondylitis. Study conclusions and caveats: Within matched ankylosing spondylitis synovial fluid, disease-linked clones were reportedly significantly enriched. Existing reports had already noted some motif variants in reactive arthritis synovial fluid and blood. Researchers report that disease-linked clones proved CD8+ and relatively rare in peripheral blood.

This clonotype has more than one count but fewer than ten. The antigen is not known. Using quantitative 5'-RACE with molecular barcodes, the authors made TCR beta libraries. Each CDR3 protein gets one entry after TCRdb re-called the 5' RACE reads with MiXCR. Of about 240,000 distinct CDR3 sequences in the sample, less than 10% were seen once. V lost 5 bases to trimming and J lost 7 bases, with 18 bases between them. CDR1 is SGHTA, CDR2 FQGNSA, per germline. The CDR3 is 14 amino acids. The TCR comes from a male donor with ankylosing spondylitis or in good health (not recorded which). This chain connects TRBV7-2 to TRBJ2-7, with D possibly being TRBD2 (6 bases). Sequencing was carried out using blood, either unsorted or a sorted T cell fraction (not recorded which). The CDR3: CASSVGDSSLEQYF. Written as DNA, the CDR3 is TGTGCCAGCAGCGTAGGGGACTCCTCTTTGGAGCAGTACTTC.